The text below deals with one T cell receptor (beta chain). Antigen specificity is unknown. Sequenced with the Oncomine TCR Beta short-read assay was DNA taken from cultured CD4+ T cells. TCRdb recomputed calls from the PCR reads with MiXCR, one row per CDR3 protein. The top ten hold 20% of the sample, which has thousands of distinct CDR3 sequences, about 70% seen once. The source of the sample is a study of vaccination and CD4 T cells after COVID-19. The germline gives CDR1 LNHNV, CDR2 YYDKDF (reference sequence). Trimming removed 1 base from V and 6 bases from J, with 15 bases in between. CDR3 length equals 16 residues. Treatment: approximately nine-day PBMC culture with coronavirus spike peptide pools or control peptides (ViraFEST assay).

The chain has TRBV15 and TRBJ2-2; TRBD2 is a possible D gene (5 bases). The material sequenced was cultured CD4+ T cells from blood, taken after SARS-CoV-2 vaccination. The receptor's source is a human donor with COVID-19. CDR3 in amino acids: CATSRVLARPAGELFF. The CDR3 coding sequence is TGTGCCACCAGCAGAGTGCTAGCCCGCCCCGCCGGGGAGCTGTTTTTT.